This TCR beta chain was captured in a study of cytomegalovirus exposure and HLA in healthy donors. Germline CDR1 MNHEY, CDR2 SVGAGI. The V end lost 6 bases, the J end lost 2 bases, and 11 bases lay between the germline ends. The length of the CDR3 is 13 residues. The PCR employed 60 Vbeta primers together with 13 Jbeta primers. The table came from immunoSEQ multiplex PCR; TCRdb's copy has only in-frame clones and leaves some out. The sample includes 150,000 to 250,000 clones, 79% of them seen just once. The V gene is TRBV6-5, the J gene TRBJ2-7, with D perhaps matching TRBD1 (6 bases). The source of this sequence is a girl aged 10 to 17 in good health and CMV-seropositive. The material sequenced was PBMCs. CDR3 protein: CASSTGQTYEQYF. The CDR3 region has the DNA TGTGCCAGCAGCACGGGACAAACCTACGAGCAGTACTTC.